This T cell receptor beta chain derives from a study of monozygotic twins with inflammatory bowel disease. Study results and limitations: IBD patients share fewer clonotypes with other people than healthy twins do, especially with disease activity.

TCRdb derives one entry per CDR3 protein from the 5' RACE reads, leaving out DNA. Listed are 310,000 or so distinct CDR3 sequences; roughly 2% falls within the top ten. Comments on this clonotype: Its target is not known.

This CDR3 contains 14 residues. From germline, CDR1 is DFQATT and CDR2 SNEGSKA (reference sequence). The receptor comes from a human donor with ulcerative colitis or Crohn's disease, or a healthy co-twin of an affected twin (not recorded which). Sequencing was carried out using blood. The V call is TRBV20-1, the J call TRBJ2-5; TCRdb designates TRBD1, a call that cannot be tested without DNA. CDR3 sequence: CSARGGGNQETQYF.